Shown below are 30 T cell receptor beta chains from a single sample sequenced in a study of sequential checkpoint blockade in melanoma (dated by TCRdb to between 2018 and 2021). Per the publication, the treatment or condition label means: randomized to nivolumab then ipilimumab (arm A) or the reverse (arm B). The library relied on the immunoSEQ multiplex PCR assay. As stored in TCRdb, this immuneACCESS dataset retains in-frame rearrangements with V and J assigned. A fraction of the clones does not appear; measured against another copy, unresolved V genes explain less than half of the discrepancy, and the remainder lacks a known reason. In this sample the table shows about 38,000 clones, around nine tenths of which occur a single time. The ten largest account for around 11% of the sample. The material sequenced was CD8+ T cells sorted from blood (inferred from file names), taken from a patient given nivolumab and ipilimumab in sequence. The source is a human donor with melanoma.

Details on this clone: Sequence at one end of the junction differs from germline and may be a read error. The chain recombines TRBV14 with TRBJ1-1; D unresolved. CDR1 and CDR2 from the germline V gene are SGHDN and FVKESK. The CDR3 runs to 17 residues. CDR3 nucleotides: TGTGCCAGCAACCAAGGGCTCCCGCCTCCCTTGAACACTGAAGCTTTCTTT. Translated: CASNQGLPPPLNTEAFF.

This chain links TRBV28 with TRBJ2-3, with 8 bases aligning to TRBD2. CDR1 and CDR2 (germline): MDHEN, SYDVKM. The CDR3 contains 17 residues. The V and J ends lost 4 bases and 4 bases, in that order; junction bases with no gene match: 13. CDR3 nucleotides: TGTGCCAGCAGTTCCTCTTATACGGGAGGGTTCGCAGATACGCAGTATTTT. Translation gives CASSSSYTGGFADTQYF.

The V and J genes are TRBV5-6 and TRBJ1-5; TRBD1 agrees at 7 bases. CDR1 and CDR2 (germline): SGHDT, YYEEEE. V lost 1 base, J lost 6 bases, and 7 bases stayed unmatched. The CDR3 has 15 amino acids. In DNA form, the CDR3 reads TGTGCCAGCAGCTTGTCCGGCAGGGGGATTCAGCCCCAGCATTTT. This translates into CASSLSGRGIQPQHF.

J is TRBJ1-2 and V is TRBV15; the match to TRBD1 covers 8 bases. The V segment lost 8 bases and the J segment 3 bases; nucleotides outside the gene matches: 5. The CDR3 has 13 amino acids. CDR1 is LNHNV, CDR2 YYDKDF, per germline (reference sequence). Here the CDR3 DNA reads TGTGCCACCGCGACAGGGGCAGACTATGGCTACACCTTC. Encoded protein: CATATGADYGYTF.

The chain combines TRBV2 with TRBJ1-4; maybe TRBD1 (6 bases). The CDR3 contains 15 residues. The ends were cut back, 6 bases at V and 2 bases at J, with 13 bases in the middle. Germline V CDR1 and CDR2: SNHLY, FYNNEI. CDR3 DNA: TGTGCCAGCAGCCGCACAGGGAAGACTAATGAAAAACTGTTTTTT. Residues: CASSRTGKTNEKLFF.

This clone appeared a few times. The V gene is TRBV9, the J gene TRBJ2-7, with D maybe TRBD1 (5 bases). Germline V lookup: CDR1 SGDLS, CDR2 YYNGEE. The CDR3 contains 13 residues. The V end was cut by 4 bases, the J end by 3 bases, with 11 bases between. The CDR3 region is CASSQARDYEQYV. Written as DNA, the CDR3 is TGTGCCAGCAGCCAAGCCAGGGACTACGAGCAGTACGTC.

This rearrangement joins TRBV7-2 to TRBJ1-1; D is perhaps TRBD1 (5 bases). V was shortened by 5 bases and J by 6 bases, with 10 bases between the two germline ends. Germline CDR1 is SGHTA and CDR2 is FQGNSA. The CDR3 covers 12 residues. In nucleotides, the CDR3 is TGTGCCAGCAGCACCGGGGGAGCTGAAGCTTTCTTT. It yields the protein CASSTGGAEAFF.

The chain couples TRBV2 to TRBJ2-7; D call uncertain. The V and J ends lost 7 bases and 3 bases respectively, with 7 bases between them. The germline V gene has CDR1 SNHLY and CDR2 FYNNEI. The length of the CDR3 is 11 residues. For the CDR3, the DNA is TGTGCCAGCAACGACAACTACGAGCAGTACTTC. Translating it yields CASNDNYEQYF.

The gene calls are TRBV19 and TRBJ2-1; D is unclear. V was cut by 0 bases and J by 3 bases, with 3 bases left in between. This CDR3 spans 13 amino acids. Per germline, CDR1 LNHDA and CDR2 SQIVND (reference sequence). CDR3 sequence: CASSIDSYNEQFF. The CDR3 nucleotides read TGTGCCAGTAGTATAGACAGCTACAATGAGCAGTTCTTC.

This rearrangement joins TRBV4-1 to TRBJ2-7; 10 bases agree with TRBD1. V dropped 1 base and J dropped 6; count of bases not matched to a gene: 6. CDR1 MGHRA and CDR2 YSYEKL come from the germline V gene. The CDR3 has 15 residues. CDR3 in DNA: TGCGCCAGCAGCCAAGCGAGGGACAGGGGATTCGAGCAGTACTTC. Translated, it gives CASSQARDRGFEQYF.

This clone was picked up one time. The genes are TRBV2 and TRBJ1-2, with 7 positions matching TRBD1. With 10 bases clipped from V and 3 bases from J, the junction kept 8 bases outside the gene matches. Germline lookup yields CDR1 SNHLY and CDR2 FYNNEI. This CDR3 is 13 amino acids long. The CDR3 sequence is CAIEGQTHYGYTF. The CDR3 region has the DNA TGTGCCATCGAGGGACAGACCCACTATGGCTACACCTTC.

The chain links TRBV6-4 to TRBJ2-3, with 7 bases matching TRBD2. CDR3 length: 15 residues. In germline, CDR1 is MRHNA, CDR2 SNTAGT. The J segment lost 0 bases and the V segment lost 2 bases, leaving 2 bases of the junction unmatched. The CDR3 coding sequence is TGTGCCAGCAGTGACGGTAGCGGGAGCACAGATACGCAGTATTTT. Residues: CASSDGSGSTDTQYF.

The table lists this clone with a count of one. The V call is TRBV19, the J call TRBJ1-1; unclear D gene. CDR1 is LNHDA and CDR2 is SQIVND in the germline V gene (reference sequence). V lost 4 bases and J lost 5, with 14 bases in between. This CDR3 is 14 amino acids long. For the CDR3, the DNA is TGTGCCAGTAGTAACTCAGGAGGGAGGACTGAAGCTTTCTTT. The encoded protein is CASSNSGGRTEAFF.

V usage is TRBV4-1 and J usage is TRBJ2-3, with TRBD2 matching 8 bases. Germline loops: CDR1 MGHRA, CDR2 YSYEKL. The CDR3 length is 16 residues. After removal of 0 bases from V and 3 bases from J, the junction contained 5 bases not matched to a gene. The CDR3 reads CASSQEGTSTTDTQYF. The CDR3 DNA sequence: TGCGCCAGCAGCCAAGAGGGGACTAGTACGACAGATACGCAGTATTTT.

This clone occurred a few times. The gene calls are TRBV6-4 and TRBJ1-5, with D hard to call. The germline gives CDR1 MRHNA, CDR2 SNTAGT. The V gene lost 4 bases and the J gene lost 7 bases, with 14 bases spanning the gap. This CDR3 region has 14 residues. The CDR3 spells CASSATDSGQPQHF. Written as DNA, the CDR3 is TGTGCCAGCAGTGCGACTGACTCGGGGCAGCCCCAGCATTTT.

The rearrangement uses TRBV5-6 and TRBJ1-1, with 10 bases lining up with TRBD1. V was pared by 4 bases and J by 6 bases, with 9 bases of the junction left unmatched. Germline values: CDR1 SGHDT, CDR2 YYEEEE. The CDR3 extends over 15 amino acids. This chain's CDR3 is CASSVTGQGTPEAFF. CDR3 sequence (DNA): TGTGCCAGCAGCGTTACGGGACAGGGGACCCCTGAAGCTTTCTTT.

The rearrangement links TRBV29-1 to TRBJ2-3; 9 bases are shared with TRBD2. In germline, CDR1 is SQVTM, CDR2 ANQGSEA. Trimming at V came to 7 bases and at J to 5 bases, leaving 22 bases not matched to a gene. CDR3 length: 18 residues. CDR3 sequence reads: CSAPPPSGDFLTGDTQYF. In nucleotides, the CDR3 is TGCAGCGCGCCCCCTCCTAGCGGGGACTTCCTAACAGGAGATACGCAGTATTTT.

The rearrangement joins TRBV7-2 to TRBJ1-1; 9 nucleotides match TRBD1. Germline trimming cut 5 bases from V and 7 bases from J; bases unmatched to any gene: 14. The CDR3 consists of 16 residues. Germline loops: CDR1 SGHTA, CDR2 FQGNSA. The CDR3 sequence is CASSLLAPGQGSEAFF. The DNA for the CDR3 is TGTGCCAGCAGCCTACTGGCCCCTGGACAGGGGAGTGAAGCTTTCTTT.

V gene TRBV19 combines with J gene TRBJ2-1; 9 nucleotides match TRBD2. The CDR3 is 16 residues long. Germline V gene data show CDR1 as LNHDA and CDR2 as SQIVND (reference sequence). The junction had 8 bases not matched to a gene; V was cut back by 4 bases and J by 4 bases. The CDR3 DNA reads TGTGCCAGTAGTAATAACCTAGCGGGACCGTACAATGAGCAGTTCTTC. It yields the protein CASSNNLAGPYNEQFF.

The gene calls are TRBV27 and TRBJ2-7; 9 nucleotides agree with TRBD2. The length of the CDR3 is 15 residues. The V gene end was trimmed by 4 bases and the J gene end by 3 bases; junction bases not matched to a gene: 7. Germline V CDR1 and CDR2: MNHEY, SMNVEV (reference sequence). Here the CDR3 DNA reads TGTGCCAGCAGTTGGGCTAGCGGGGCAATCTACGAGCAGTACTTC. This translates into CASSWASGAIYEQYF.

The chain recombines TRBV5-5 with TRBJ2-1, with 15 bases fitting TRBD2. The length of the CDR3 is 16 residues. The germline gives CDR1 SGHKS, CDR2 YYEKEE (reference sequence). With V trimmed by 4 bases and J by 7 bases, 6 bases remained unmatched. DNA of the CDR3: TGTGCCAGCAGCCAAGATGGGACTAGCGGGGGGAATGAGCAGTTCTTC. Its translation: CASSQDGTSGGNEQFF.

The DNA of the CDR3 is TGTGCCAGCAGCGTAGGAGGGCGCCTCACCGGGGAGCTGTTTTTT. Translation: CASSVGGRLTGELFF. This sequence joins TRBV9 and TRBJ2-2; weak D call: TRBD2 (5 bases). The CDR3 consists of 15 residues. Germline CDR1 and CDR2: SGDLS and YYNGEE. V was cut by 0 bases and J by 4 bases, with 10 bases left in between. Variable domain in full (rest from reference TRBV9 and TRBJ2-2): DSGVTQTPKHLITATGQRVTLRCSPRSGDLSVYWYQQSLDQGLQFLIQYYNGEERAKGNILERFSAQQFPDLHSELNLSSLELGDSALYFCASSVGGRLTGELFFGEGSRLTVL.

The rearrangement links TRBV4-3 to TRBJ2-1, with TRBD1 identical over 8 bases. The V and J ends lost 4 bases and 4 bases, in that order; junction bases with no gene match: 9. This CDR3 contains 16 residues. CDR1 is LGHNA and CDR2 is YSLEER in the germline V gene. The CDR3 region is CASSPGEDREYNEQFF. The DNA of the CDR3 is TGCGCCAGCAGCCCTGGCGAGGACAGGGAGTACAATGAGCAGTTCTTC.

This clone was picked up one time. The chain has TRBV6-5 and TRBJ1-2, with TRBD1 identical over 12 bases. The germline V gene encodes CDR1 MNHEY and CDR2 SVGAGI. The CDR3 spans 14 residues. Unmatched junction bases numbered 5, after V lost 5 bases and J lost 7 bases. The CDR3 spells CASSPGQGAVGYTF. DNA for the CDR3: TGTGCCAGCAGTCCGGGACAGGGGGCGGTTGGCTACACCTTC.

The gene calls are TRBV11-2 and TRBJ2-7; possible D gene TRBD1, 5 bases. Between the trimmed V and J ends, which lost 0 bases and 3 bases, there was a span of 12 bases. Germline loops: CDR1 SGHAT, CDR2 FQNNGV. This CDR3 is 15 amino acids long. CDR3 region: CASSLEAGKIYEQYF. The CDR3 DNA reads TGTGCCAGCAGCTTAGAGGCAGGGAAGATCTACGAGCAGTACTTC.

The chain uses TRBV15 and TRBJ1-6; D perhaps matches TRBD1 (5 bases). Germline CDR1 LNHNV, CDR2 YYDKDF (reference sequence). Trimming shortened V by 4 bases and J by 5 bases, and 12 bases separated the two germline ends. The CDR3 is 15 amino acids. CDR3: CATSTVRGNNSPLHF. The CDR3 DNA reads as TGTGCCACCAGCACCGTCCGGGGGAATAATTCACCCCTCCACTTT. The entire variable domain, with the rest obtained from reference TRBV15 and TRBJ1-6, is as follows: DAMVIQNPRYQVTQFGKPVTLSCSQTLNHNVMYWYQQKSSQAPKLLFHYYDKDFNNEADTPDNFQSRRPNTSFCFLDIRSPGLGDTAMYLCATSTVRGNNSPLHFGNGTRLTVT.

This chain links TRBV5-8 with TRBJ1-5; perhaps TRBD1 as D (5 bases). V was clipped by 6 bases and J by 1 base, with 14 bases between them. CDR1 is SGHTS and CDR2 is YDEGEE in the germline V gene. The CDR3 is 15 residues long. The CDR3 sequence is CASKSGFASNQPQHF. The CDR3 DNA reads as TGTGCCAGCAAATCAGGGTTTGCGAGCAATCAGCCCCAGCATTTT.

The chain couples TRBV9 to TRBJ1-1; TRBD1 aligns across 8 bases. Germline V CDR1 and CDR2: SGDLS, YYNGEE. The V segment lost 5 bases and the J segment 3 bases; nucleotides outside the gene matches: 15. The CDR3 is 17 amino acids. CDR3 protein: CASSQRQGPIPDTEAFF. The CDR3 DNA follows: TGTGCCAGCAGTCAAAGACAGGGGCCAATCCCGGACACTGAAGCTTTCTTT.

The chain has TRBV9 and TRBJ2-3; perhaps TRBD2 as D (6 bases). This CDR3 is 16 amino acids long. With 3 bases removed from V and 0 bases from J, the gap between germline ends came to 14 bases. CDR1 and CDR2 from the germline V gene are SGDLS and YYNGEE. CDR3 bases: TGTGCCAGCAGCGCGTATGGCCGGGGGAGCACAGATACGCAGTATTTT. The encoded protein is CASSAYGRGSTDTQYF.

CDR3 sequence (DNA): TGTGCCAGCAGTTGGTCGCGGGAGACCGGAAGCTCCTACAATGAGCAGTTCTTC. Protein: CASSWSRETGSSYNEQFF. The chain has TRBV27 and TRBJ2-1; 7 bases match TRBD2. V lost 4 bases, J lost 0 bases, and 12 bases stayed unmatched. CDR1 and CDR2 from the germline V gene are MNHEY and SMNVEV (reference sequence). The CDR3 sequence is 18 residues long.